This T cell receptor beta chain was sequenced in a study of shared clonotypes between healthy human individuals. Overall study results and limits: Estimated clonotype richness was generally higher in naive than memory subsets. Among non-shared clonotypes, generation probabilities were lower than among those shared by all four donors.

This clone has ten or more counts. Its antigen is not identified. Other DNA sequences in the sample encode the same CDR3. Method: immunoSEQ multiplex PCR; TCRdb's copy keeps in-frame clones and lacks some. The repertoire includes over 950,000 clones, approximately 77% of them detected once, and 0.7% to 0.95% sits in the top ten. The study enrolled healthy HIV-negative adults without recent acute infections or vaccinations as donors. Researchers partitioned CD4+ cells into CD45RA+ naive and CD45RA-negative memory subsets. The germline V gene has CDR1 SNHLY and CDR2 FYNNEI. The CDR3 runs to 15 residues. The V end lost 0 bases, the J end lost 4 bases, and 10 bases lay between the germline ends.

The V and J genes are TRBV2 and TRBJ1-3; D not resolved. The receptor was isolated from a man aged 18 to 29 in good health. Some clones in this sample may be carry-over from other donors' samples. The sample comprised memory CD4+ T cells from PBMCs. Subset given: CD45RA-negative fraction. The CDR3, as DNA: TGTGCCAGCAGTGAAGCCCCCAGGTTCGGAAACACCATATATTTT. This gives the protein CASSEAPRFGNTIYF. Full variable domain (missing parts from reference TRBV2 and TRBJ1-3): EPEVTQTPSHQVTQMGQEVILRCVPISNHLYFYWYRQILGQKVEFLVSFYNNEISEKSEIFDDQFSVERPDGSNFTLKIRSTKLEDSAMYFCASSEAPRFGNTIYFGEGSWLTVV.